What follows are 4 T cell receptor beta chains derived from one specimen sequenced in a study of blood T cell repertoires in COVID-19. Produced via immunoSEQ multiplex PCR; TCRdb's table is partial and in-frame only. The sample has some 120,000 clones, almost 70% seen once. Sequenced: peripheral blood. These receptors originate from a woman in her 70s with acute or convalescent COVID-19.

This clone appeared a few times. The chain combines TRBV15 with TRBJ2-1, with 7 bases that match TRBD1. The trim removed 0 bases at V and 5 bases at J, leaving 7 bases unmatched. The germline gives CDR1 LNHNV, CDR2 YYDKDF (reference sequence). The CDR3 length is 16 residues. The CDR3 spells CATSRDGDSRHNEQFF. As DNA, the CDR3 is TGTGCCACCAGCAGAGATGGGGACAGCCGGCACAATGAGCAGTTCTTC.

This clone was counted at least ten times. V and J are TRBV2 and TRBJ2-3; the match to TRBD2 covers 11 bases. Germline V gives CDR1 SNHLY, CDR2 FYNNEI. J was trimmed by 4 bases and V by 7 bases; bases with no gene match: 4. The CDR3 consists of 14 residues. As DNA, the CDR3 is TGTGCCAGCATTAGCGGGGGGGGGTCAGATACGCAGTATTTT. Its translation: CASISGGGSDTQYF.

The CDR3 spells CSVRTGGYEQYF. CDR3 coding DNA: TGCAGCGTTCGGACAGGGGGCTACGAGCAGTACTTC. This chain uses TRBV29-1 with TRBJ2-7; 10 bases are shared with TRBD1. From germline, CDR1 is SQVTM and CDR2 ANQGSEA. This CDR3 comprises 12 residues. Trimming at V came to 5 bases and at J to 3 bases, leaving 1 base not matched to a gene.

The chain is built from TRBV10-1 and TRBJ2-1; 8 nucleotides agree with TRBD2. Germline V gives CDR1 WNHNN, CDR2 SYGVQD (reference sequence). After removal of 2 bases from V and 4 bases from J, the junction contained 13 bases not matched to a gene. This CDR3 spans 18 amino acids. In DNA form, the CDR3 reads TGCGCCAGCAGTGAGAGTTGGCCCCGGCGGGGGGCATACAATGAGCAGTTCTTC. It codes for CASSESWPRRGAYNEQFF.